Described below is a single T cell receptor beta chain sequence and its context. No antigen is known for it. Only in-frame clones appear in the TCRdb table, and some are missing; sequencing was by immunoSEQ multiplex PCR. The repertoire holds 150,000 or so clones, with 70% to 90% as singletons. This specimen comes from a study of cytotoxic CD8 clonotypes in ibrutinib-treated CLL. At the level of the study: Response samples were drawn at a median of approximately 11 months of treatment, range 6 to 36. Whole-study findings and limits: Few clonotypes were public, and these shrank or held steady under treatment.

Germline values: CDR1 MNHEY, CDR2 SVGAGI. The CDR3 is 15 residues long. The V end was cut by 6 bases, the J end by 6 bases, with 18 bases between. This sequence originates from a human donor with chronic lymphocytic leukemia. The specimen comprised PBMCs, sampled after 36 months of ibrutinib treatment. V gene TRBV6-5 combines with J gene TRBJ2-1, with D unclear. CDR3 residues: CASSSRTTMFNEQFF. The CDR3 DNA is TGTGCCAGCAGCTCCCGGACCACCATGTTCAATGAGCAGTTCTTC.